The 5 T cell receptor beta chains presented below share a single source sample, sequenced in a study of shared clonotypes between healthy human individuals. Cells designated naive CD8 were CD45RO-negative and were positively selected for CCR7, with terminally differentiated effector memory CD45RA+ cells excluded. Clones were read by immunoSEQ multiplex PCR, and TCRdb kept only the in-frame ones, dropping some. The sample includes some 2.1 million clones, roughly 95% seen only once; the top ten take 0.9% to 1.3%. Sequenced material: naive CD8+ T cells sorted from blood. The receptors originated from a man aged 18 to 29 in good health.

The CDR3 coding sequence is TGTGCCAGCTCACCAAATCGGACGCCGGGGACTAGCGGAACAGCCGGGGAGCTGTTTTTT. Encoded protein: CASSPNRTPGTSGTAGELFF. J is TRBJ2-2 and V is TRBV18, with 11 bases identical to TRBD2. The ends lost 2 bases at V and 6 bases at J; junction bases unmatched: 17. The CDR3 is 20 residues long. CDR1 and CDR2 from the germline V gene are KGHSH and LQKENI.

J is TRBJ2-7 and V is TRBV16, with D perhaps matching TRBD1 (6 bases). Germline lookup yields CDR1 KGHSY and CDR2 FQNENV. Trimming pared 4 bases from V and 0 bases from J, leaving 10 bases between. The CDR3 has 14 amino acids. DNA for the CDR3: TGTGCCAGCAGCCCCCTCAGGGGCTCCTACGAGCAGTACTTC. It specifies CASSPLRGSYEQYF.

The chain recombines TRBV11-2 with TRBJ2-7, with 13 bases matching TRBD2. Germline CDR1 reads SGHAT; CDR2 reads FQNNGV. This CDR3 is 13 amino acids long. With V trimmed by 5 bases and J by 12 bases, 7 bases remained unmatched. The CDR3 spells CASSAGLAGARYF. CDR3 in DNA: TGTGCCAGCAGCGCCGGACTAGCGGGAGCTCGGTACTTC.

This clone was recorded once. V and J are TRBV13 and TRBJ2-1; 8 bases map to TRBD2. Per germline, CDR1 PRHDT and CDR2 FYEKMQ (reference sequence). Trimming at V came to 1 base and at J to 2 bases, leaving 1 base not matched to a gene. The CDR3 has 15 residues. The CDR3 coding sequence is TGTGCCAGCAGCTTAGCACTAGCGGCCTACAATGAGCAGTTCTTC. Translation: CASSLALAAYNEQFF.

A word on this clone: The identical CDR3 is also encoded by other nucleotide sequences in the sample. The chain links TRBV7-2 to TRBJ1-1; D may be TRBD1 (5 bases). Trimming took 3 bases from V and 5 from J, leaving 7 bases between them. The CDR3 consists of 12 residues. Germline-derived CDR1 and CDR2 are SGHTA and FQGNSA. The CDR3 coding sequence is TGTGCCAGCAGCTTGAGGGGAACTGAAGCTTTCTTT. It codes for CASSLRGTEAFF.